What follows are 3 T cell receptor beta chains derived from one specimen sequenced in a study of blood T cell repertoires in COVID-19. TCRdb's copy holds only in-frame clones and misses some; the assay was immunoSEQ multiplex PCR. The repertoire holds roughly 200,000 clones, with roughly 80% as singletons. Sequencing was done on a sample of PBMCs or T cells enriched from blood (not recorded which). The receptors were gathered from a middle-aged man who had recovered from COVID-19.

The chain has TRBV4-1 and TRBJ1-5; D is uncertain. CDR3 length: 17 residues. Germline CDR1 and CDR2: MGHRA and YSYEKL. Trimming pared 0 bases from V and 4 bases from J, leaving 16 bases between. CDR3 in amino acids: CASSQDIGLAGNQPQHF. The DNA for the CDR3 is TGCGCCAGCAGCCAAGATATCGGGCTAGCGGGGAATCAGCCCCAGCATTTT.

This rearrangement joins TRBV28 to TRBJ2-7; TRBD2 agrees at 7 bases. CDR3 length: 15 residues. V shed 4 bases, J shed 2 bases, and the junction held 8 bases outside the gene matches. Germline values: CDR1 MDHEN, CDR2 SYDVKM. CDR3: CASSYGLADTYEQYF. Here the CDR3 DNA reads TGTGCCAGCAGTTATGGGCTAGCGGACACCTACGAGCAGTACTTC. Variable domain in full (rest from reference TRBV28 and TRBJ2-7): DVKVTQSSRYLVKRTGEKVFLECVQDMDHENMFWYRQDPGLGLRLIYFSYDVKMKEKGDIPEGYSVSREKKERFSLILESASTNQTSMYLCASSYGLADTYEQYFGPGTRLTVT.

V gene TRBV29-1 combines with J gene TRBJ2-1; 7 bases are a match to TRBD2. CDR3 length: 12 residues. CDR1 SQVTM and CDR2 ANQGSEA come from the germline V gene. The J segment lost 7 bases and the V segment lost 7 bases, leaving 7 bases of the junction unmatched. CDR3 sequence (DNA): TGCAGCGGCGCCGGGACTAATAATGAGCAGTTCTTC. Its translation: CSGAGTNNEQFF.